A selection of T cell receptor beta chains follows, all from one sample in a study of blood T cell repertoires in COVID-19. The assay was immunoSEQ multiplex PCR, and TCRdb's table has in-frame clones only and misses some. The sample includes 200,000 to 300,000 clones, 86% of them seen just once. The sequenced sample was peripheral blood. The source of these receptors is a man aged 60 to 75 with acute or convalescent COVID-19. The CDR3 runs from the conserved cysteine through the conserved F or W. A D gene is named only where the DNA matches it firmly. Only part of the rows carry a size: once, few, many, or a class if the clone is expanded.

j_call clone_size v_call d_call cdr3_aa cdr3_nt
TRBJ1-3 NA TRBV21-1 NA CASSMRPPGQGLGNTIYF TGTGCCAGCAGCATGAGACCCCCGGGACAGGGGCTCGGAAACACCATATATTTT
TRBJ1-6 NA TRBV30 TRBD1 CATRQGGDSPLHF TGTGCCACTAGACAGGGTGGGGATTCACCCCTCCACTTT
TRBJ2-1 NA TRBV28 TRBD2 CASSPRTARYLAGVSYNEQFF TGTGCCAGCAGTCCACGGACAGCCCGATATCTAGCGGGAGTGTCCTACAATGAGCAGTTCTTC
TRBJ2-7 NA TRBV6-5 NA CASRPFYRSSYEQYF TGTGCCAGCAGACCCTTCTACAGGAGCTCCTACGAGCAGTACTTC
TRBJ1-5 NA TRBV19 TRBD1 CASSILDRGNQPQHF TGTGCCAGTAGTATCCTCGACAGGGGTAATCAGCCCCAGCATTTT
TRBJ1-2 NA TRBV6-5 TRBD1 CASSSIGTGEGGYTF TGTGCCAGCAGTTCTATCGGGACAGGGGAGGGTGGCTACACCTTC
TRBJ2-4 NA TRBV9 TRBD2 CASSVELAGANIQYF TGTGCCAGCAGCGTAGAACTAGCGGGAGCGAACATTCAGTACTTC
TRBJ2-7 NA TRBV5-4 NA CASSFLGYLNEQYF TGTGCCAGCAGCTTCCTGGGCTATCTCAACGAGCAGTACTTC
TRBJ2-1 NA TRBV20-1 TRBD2 CSASSSGLAASMSPNEQFF TGCAGTGCTAGTTCCTCGGGACTAGCGGCATCAATGTCCCCGAATGAGCAGTTCTTC
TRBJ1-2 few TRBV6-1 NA CASSEGASYYGYTF TGTGCCAGCAGTGAGGGGGCTAGTTATTATGGCTACACCTTC
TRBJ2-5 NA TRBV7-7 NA CASGGQSETQYF TGTGCTAGCGGAGGGCAATCAGAGACCCAGTACTTC
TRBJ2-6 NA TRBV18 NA CASSPPAASYSGANVLTF TGTGCCAGCTCACCACCGGCGGCCTCCTACTCTGGGGCCAACGTCCTGACTTTC